This TCR beta chain was found in a study of regulatory T cells in long-lasting Graves disease. The CDR3 runs to 14 residues. Trimming removed 0 bases from V and 5 bases from J, with 7 bases in between. Germline assignment: CDR1 SGHTA and CDR2 FQGNSA. iRepertoire HTBI primers and Arm-PCR of CDR3 regions built TCR beta libraries. In the source study's methods: Across the samples, identification revealed fewer than 75 TRBV and 14 TRBJ segments. A single record per CDR3 protein comes from TCRdb applying MiXCR to the multiplex PCR reads. It is TCRdb's table, rather than the study itself, that gives the V and J calls and clone size. The data show fewer than 450,000 distinct CDR3 sequences, 15% seen once. This clonotype was observed many times. Indicated time point: newly diagnosed GD, antithyroid drugs for less than 3 months. After RNA was extracted from PBMCs, the TCR library was made from it. Blood from the periphery, approximately 9 milliliters in all, was drawn into EDTA tubes.

These records were also assigned to another study, of T cells in Graves' hyperthyroidism and ophthalmopathy. According to that study: Peripheral blood also featured most of the thyroid clonotypes expanded above 0.001.

The sequence was collected from a woman in her forties with Graves disease. The chain uses TRBV7-2 and TRBJ2-2; D remains unclear. The sequencing here drew on peripheral blood mononuclear cells (PBMCs), taken at new diagnosis, from a patient treated with antithyroid drugs. CDR3 nucleotides: TGTGCCAGCAGCTTAGCCGCGGTAACCGGGGAGCTGTTTTTT. Translated, it gives CASSLAAVTGELFF.